A selection of T cell receptor beta chains follows, all from one sample in a study of blood T cell repertoires in COVID-19. Profiled with immunoSEQ multiplex PCR; TCRdb holds only in-frame clones, not every one. This table holds about 98,000 clones, 82% found once. The sequenced sample consisted of peripheral blood. Every receptor here comes from a man aged 65 to 85 with active or convalescent COVID-19. CDR3s include the opening cysteine and the closing phenylalanine or tryptophan. The D gene is left open where the match is weak. Size is omitted from some rows. Given values are once, few, many or a class for expanded clones.

length,D,V,size,J,DNA,CDR3
14,-,TRBV21-1,-,TRBJ1-6,TGTGCCAGCAGGCCGGGGACATATAATTCACCCCTCCACTTT,CASRPGTYNSPLHF
14,TRBD1,TRBV6-5,-,TRBJ2-7,TGTGCCAGCAGCCCACGGGACAGGGAATACGAGCAGTACTTC,CASSPRDREYEQYF
16,TRBD2,TRBV2,-,TRBJ2-7,TGTGCCAGCAGTGTAGGGGGACTAGCGTGGTCCTACGAGCAGTACTTC,CASSVGGLAWSYEQYF
15,TRBD1,TRBV5-1,-,TRBJ2-5,TGCGCCAGCAGCCCCGGACAGGGGATGGGAGAGACCCAGTACTTC,CASSPGQGMGETQYF
16,TRBD1,TRBV6-2/TRBV6-3,-,TRBJ2-5,TGTGCCAGCAGTACTCCCCCGACAGGGAAACAAGAGACCCAGTACTTC,CASSTPPTGKQETQYF
15,TRBD2,TRBV7-9,-,TRBJ2-1,TGTGCCAGCAGCCCCATAAATAGCGGGGGGGCGAAGCAGTTCTTC,CASSPINSGGAKQFF
15,TRBD1,TRBV2,once,TRBJ2-2,TGTGCCAGCAGGGCCGGGACAGGGACGACCGGGGAGCTGTTTTTT,CASRAGTGTTGELFF
14,-,TRBV29-1,-,TRBJ2-7,TGCAGCGTTCGGTTGCCAGGGGTTTTATGGGAGCAGTACTTC,CSVRLPGVLWEQYF
15,TRBD1,TRBV3-1/TRBV3-2,-,TRBJ2-7,TGTGCCAGCAGCTCACCGGGACAGGGGGCATGGGAGCAGTACTTC,CASSSPGQGAWEQYF
13,-,TRBV27,-,TRBJ1-2,TGTGCCAGCAGTTTCCAGAGGGGGGGAAGCTACACCTTC,CASSFQRGGSYTF
16,TRBD1,TRBV6-1,-,TRBJ1-6,TGTGCCAGCAGTGAAGGACAGGGGGGAGGCAATTCACCCCTCCACTTT,CASSEGQGGGNSPLHF
17,TRBD2,TRBV9,-,TRBJ2-7,TGTGCCAGCAGCGTGGAGGGGTTAGCGGGAAGCTCCTACGAGCAGTACTTC,CASSVEGLAGSSYEQYF
13,-,TRBV7-9,once,TRBJ1-1,TGTGCCAGCAGCTCGGAAGCCGGGACTGAAGCTTTCTTT,CASSSEAGTEAFF
15,TRBD1,TRBV11-2,-,TRBJ1-4,TGTGCCAGCAGCACCGGGACAGCCCGTAATGAAAAACTGTTTTTT,CASSTGTARNEKLFF
15,-,TRBV2,-,TRBJ1-5,TGTGCCAGCAGTCCCGAGGGGGTGAGCAATCAGCCCCAGCATTTT,CASSPEGVSNQPQHF
13,TRBD1,TRBV5-6,-,TRBJ2-7,TGTGCCAGCAGCTATAGACAGGGCTACGAGCAGTACTTC,CASSYRQGYEQYF
12,-,TRBV7-2,-,TRBJ2-1,TGTGCCAGCAGCTCCTCTCGGAATGAGCAGTTCTTC,CASSSSRNEQFF
15,-,TRBV18,-,TRBJ2-3,TGTGCCAGCTCACCTCAGGAATTGGGGGGAGATACGCAGTATTTT,CASSPQELGGDTQYF
13,-,TRBV25-1,-,TRBJ2-7,TGTGCCAGCAGTGAAGTTATGGGAGACGAGCAGTACTTC,CASSEVMGDEQYF
15,TRBD1,TRBV7-3,once,TRBJ2-3,TGTGCCAGCAGCCACCGGACAGGTTACACAGATACGCAGTATTTT,CASSHRTGYTDTQYF
15,TRBD1,TRBV7-2,-,TRBJ1-6,TGTGCCAGCAGCTTAGAGGTCGCAGGGGGTCCACCCCTCCACTTT,CASSLEVAGGPPLHF
18,TRBD1,TRBV9,-,TRBJ2-6,TGTGCCAGCAGCGTAGGGGTGGGACAGGGCTCTGGGGCCAACGTCCTGACTTTC,CASSVGVGQGSGANVLTF
15,-,TRBV27,-,TRBJ2-2,TGTGCCAGCAGCAAACAAGGGGTAATTCCCGGGGAGCTGTTTTTT,CASSKQGVIPGELFF
12,-,TRBV2,-,TRBJ2-5,TGTGCCAGCAGCTCTCAGATGGAGACCCAGTACTTC,CASSSQMETQYF
16,TRBD1,TRBV6-1,-,TRBJ1-3,TGTGCCAGCAGTGACGTCGGGAGGGGGCCAGGAAACACCATATATTTT,CASSDVGRGPGNTIYF
15,TRBD1,TRBV15,once,TRBJ1-5,TGTGCCACCAGCAGGGGACAGGGACGCAATCAGCCCCAGCATTTT,CATSRGQGRNQPQHF
12,-,TRBV18,once,TRBJ1-1,TGTGCCAGCTCACCGGGGAGGCCCGAGACTTTCTTT,CASSPGRPETFF
15,-,TRBV5-1,few,TRBJ1-2,TGCGCCAGCAGCAACCTCCCGAAAGGGGCCTATGGCTACACCTTC,CASSNLPKGAYGYTF
15,TRBD1,TRBV9,-,TRBJ2-7,TGTGCCAGCAGCGTCGCCGGGACAGGGGTCTACGAGCAGTACTTC,CASSVAGTGVYEQYF
15,TRBD1,TRBV7-2,-,TRBJ2-1,TGTGCCAGCAGCTTAGCCTCGACAGGGTGGGATGAGCAGTTCTTC,CASSLASTGWDEQFF
12,-,TRBV5-4,-,TRBJ1-3,TGTGCCAGCAGCTTGGACAGAAACACCATATATTTT,CASSLDRNTIYF
16,TRBD2,TRBV11-3,-,TRBJ2-1,TGTGCCAGCAGCCAATCCCTCGGGGGGGCCTCCAATGAGCAGTTCTTC,CASSQSLGGASNEQFF
15,TRBD1,TRBV5-4,-,TRBJ1-1,TGTGCCACCGGTACCAGGGGGCAGGGGAGAACTGAAGCTTTCTTT,CATGTRGQGRTEAFF
14,TRBD1,TRBV7-2,-,TRBJ1-5,TGTGCCAGCAGCTTCTCAGGGGGCCCCTCAGCCCAGCATTTT,CASSFSGGPSAQHF
12,-,TRBV6-6,-,TRBJ1-2,TGTGCCAGCAGTGCCGGGGGGCAGGGCTACACCTTC,CASSAGGQGYTF
14,TRBD1,TRBV4-1,-,TRBJ2-5,TGCGCCAGCAGCCAAAGGGGGCGGGAAGAGACCCAGTACTTC,CASSQRGREETQYF
16,TRBD1,TRBV7-8,-,TRBJ2-3,TGTGCCAGCAGTCGAAGCCGACAGGGGCGCCAAGATACGCAGTATTTT,CASSRSRQGRQDTQYF
13,-,TRBV29-1,-,TRBJ2-3,TGCAGCGTTGAAGATCCCAGCAGGGATACGCAGTATTTT,CSVEDPSRDTQYF
14,-,TRBV7-9,-,TRBJ2-1,TGTGCCAGCAGCTACGGATCAGGGAACAATGAGCAGTTCTTC,CASSYGSGNNEQFF
14,-,TRBV9,once,TRBJ1-2,TGTGCCAGCAGCGGGTTAGGGGCATTCTATGGCTACACCTTC,CASSGLGAFYGYTF
13,-,TRBV27,once,TRBJ1-6,TGTGCCAGCAGCTCGGGATCTCTTTCACCCCTCCACTTT,CASSSGSLSPLHF
15,-,TRBV25-1,-,TRBJ1-2,TGTGCCAGCAGTGACCCGAGGGGGTTGAACTATGGCTACACCTTC,CASSDPRGLNYGYTF
13,-,TRBV19,once,TRBJ2-1,TGTGCCAGTAGCACAGAAATCTACAATGAGCAGTTCTTC,CASSTEIYNEQFF
13,-,TRBV3-1/TRBV3-2,-,TRBJ1-4,TGTGCCAGCAGCCCCCACAGGGAGGGAAAACTGTTTTTT,CASSPHREGKLFF
16,TRBD2,TRBV11-2,once,TRBJ2-3,TGTGCCAGCAGCTTAGGCGCTAGCGGGGCTTCAGATACGCAGTATTTT,CASSLGASGASDTQYF
15,TRBD1,TRBV4-3,-,TRBJ2-7,TGCGCCAGCAGCCAAGATGGGACAGGGGGATACGTGCAGTACTTC,CASSQDGTGGYVQYF
12,-,TRBV30,-,TRBJ2-7,TGTGCCTGGAGCCTGGGGGCTTACGAGCAGTACTTC,CAWSLGAYEQYF
17,TRBD1,TRBV30,-,TRBJ1-3,TGTGCCTGGAGTGGTCGGACAGGGACTCAATCTGGAAACACCATATATTTT,CAWSGRTGTQSGNTIYF
15,-,TRBV4-3,-,TRBJ2-7,TGCGCCAGCAGCCGGCCTCGGACAGTCTCCTACGAGCAGTACTTC,CASSRPRTVSYEQYF